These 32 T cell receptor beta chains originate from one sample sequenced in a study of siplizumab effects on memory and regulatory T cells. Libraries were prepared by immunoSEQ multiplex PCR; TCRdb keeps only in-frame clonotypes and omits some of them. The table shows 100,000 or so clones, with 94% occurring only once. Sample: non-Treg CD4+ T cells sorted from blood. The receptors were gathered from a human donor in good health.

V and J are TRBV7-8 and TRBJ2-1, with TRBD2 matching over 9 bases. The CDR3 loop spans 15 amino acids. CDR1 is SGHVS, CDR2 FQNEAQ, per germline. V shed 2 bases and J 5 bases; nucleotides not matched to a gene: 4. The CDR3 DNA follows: TGTGCCAGCAGCTTACGACTAGCGGTTGACAATGAGCAGTTCTTC. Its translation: CASSLRLAVDNEQFF.

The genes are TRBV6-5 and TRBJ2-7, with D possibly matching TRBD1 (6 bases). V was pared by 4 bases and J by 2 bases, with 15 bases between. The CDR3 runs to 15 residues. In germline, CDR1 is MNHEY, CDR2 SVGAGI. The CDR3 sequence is CASSLTGSVTYEQYF. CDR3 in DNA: TGTGCCAGCAGTTTAACAGGGAGCGTTACCTACGAGCAGTACTTC.

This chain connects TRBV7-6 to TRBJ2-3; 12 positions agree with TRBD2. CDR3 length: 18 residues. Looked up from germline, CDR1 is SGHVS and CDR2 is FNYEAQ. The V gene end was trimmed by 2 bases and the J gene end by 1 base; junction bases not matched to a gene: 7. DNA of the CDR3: TGTGCCAGCAGCTTACTGTGGACTAGCGGGATCGGCACAGATACGCAGTATTTT. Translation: CASSLLWTSGIGTDTQYF.

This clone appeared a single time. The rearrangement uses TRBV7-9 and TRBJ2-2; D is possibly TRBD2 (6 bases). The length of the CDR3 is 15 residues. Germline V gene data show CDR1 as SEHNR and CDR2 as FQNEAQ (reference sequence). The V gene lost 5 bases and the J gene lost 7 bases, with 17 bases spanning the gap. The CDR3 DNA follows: TGTGCCAGCAGCCTAGGCGGGAAAAATGACGGGGAGCTGTTTTTT. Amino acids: CASSLGGKNDGELFF.

The CDR3 DNA is TGTGCCGTTCAGGGTGGATTCTATGGCTACACCTTC. Its protein is CAVQGGFYGYTF. V gene TRBV19 combines with J gene TRBJ1-2, with D possibly being TRBD1 (5 bases). The CDR3 consists of 12 residues. The germline CDR1 and CDR2 sequences are LNHDA and SQIVND (reference sequence). V lost 11 bases and J 4 bases, leaving 14 bases between the germline ends. The variable domain in full, completed from reference TRBV19 and TRBJ1-2, reads DGGITQSPKYLFRKEGQNVTLSCEQNLNHDAMYWYRQDPGQGLRLIYYSQIVNDFQKGDIAEGYSVSREKKESFPLTVTSAQKNPTAFYLCAVQGGFYGYTFGSGTRLTVV.

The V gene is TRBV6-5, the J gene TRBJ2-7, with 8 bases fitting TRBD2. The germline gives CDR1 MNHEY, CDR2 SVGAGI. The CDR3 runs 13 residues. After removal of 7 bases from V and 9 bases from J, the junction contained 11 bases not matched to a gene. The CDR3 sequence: CASKEAGDSWQYF. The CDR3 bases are TGTGCCAGCAAGGAAGCGGGAGATTCGTGGCAGTACTTC.

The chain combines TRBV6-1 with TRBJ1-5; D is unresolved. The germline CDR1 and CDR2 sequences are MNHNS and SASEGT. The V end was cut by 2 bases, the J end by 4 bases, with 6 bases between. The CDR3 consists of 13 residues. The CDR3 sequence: CASSEQINQPQHF. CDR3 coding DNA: TGTGCCAGCAGTGAACAAATTAATCAGCCCCAGCATTTT.

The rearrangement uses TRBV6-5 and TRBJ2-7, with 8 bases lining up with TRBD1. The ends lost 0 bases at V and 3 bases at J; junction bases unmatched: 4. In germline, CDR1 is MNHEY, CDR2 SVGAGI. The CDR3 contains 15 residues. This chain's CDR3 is CASSYSTGALYEQYF. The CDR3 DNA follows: TGTGCCAGCAGTTACTCGACAGGGGCGCTCTACGAGCAGTACTTC.

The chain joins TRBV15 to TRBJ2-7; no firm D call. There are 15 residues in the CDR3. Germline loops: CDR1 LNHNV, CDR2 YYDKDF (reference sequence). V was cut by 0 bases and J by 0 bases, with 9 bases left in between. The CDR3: CATSRDPGSSYEQYF. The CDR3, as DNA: TGTGCCACCAGCAGAGATCCCGGAAGCTCCTACGAGCAGTACTTC.

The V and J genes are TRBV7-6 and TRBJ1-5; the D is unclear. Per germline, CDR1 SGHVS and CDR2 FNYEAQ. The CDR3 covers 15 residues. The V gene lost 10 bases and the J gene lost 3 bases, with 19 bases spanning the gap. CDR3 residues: CATSPSEGTNQPQHF. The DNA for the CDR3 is TGTGCCACCTCCCCTTCGGAAGGTACCAATCAGCCCCAGCATTTT.

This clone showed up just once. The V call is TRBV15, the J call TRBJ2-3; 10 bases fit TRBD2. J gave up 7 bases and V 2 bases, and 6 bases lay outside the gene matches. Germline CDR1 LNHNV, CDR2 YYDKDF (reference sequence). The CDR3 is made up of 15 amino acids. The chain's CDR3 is CATSRSSGGAHTQYF. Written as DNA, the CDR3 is TGTGCCACCAGCAGAAGCAGCGGGGGGGCACATACGCAGTATTTT.

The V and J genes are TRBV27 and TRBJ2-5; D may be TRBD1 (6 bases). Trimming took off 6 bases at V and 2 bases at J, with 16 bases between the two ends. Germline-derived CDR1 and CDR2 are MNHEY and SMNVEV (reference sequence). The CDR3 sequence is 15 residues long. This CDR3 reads CASSPRARGQETQYF. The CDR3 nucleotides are TGTGCCAGCAGCCCCAGGGCGAGGGGGCAAGAGACCCAGTACTTC.

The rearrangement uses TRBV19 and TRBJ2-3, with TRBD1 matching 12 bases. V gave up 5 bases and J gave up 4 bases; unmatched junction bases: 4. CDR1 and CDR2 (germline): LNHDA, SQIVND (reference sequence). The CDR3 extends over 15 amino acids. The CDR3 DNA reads TGTGCCAGTAGTCTCGGGACAGGGGGCTCAGATACGCAGTATTTT. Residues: CASSLGTGGSDTQYF.

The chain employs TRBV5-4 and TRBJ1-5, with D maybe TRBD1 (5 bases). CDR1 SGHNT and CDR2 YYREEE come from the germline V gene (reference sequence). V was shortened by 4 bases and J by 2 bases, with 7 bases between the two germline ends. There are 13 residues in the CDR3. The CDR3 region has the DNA TGTGCCAGCAGCCGAGGGGGCAATCAGCCCCAGCATTTT. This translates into CASSRGGNQPQHF. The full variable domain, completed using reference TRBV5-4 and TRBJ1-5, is ETGVTQSPTHLIKTRGQQVTLRCSSQSGHNTVSWYQQALGQGPQFIFQYYREEENGRGNFPPRFSGLQFPNYSSELNVNALELDDSALYLCASSRGGNQPQHFGDGTRLSIL.

The CDR3 DNA reads TGTGCCAGCAGTTCCCCAGATACGCAGTATTTT. As protein: CASSSPDTQYF. The chain couples TRBV28 to TRBJ2-3; D not certain. Trimming removed 4 bases at V and 4 bases at J, with 3 bases between. Looked up from germline, CDR1 is MDHEN and CDR2 is SYDVKM. This CDR3 spans 11 amino acids.

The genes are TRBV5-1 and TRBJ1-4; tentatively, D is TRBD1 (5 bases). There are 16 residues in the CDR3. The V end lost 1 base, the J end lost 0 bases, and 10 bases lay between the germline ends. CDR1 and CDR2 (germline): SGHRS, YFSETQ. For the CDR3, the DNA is TGCGCCAGCAGCTTGATGATACAGGCAACTAATGAAAAACTGTTTTTT. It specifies CASSLMIQATNEKLFF.

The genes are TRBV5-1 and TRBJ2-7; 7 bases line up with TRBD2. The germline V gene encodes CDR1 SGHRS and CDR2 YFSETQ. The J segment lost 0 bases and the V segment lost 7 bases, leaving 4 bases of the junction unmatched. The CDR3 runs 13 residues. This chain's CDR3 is CASSGRPSYEQYF. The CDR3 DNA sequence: TGCGCCAGCTCCGGGAGGCCCTCCTACGAGCAGTACTTC. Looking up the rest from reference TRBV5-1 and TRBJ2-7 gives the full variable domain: KAGVTQTPRYLIKTRGQQVTLSCSPISGHRSVSWYQQTPGQGLQFLFEYFSETQRNKGNFPGRFSGRQFSNSRSEMNVSTLELGDSALYLCASSGRPSYEQYFGPGTRLTVT.

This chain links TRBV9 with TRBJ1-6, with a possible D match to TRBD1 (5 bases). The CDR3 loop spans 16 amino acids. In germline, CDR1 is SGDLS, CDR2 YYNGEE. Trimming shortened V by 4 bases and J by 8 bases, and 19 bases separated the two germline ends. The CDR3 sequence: CASSPGAPGGYSPLHF. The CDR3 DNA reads TGTGCCAGCAGCCCCGGGGCACCAGGCGGGTATTCACCCCTCCACTTT.

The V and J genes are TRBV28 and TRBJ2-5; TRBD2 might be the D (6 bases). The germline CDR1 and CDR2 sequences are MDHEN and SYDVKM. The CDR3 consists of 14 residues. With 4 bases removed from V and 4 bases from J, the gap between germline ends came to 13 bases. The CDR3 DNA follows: TGTGCCAGCAGTTCCCCGGCGGGAAGAGAGACCCAGTACTTC. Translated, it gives CASSSPAGRETQYF. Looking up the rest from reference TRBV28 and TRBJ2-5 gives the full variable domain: DVKVTQSSRYLVKRTGEKVFLECVQDMDHENMFWYRQDPGLGLRLIYFSYDVKMKEKGDIPEGYSVSREKKERFSLILESASTNQTSMYLCASSSPAGRETQYFGPGTRLLVL.

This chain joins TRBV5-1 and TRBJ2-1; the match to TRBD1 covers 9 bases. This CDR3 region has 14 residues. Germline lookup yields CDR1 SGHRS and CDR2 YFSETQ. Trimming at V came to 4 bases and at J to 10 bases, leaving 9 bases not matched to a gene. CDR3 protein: CASSLTQGASEQFF. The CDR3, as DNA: TGCGCCAGCAGCCTAACACAGGGGGCATCGGAGCAGTTCTTC.

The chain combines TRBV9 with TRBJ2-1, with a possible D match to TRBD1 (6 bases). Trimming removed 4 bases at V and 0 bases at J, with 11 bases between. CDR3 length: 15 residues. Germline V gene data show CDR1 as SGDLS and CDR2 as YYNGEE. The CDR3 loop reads CASSQGGSSYNEQFF. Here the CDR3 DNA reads TGTGCCAGCAGCCAAGGGGGAAGCTCCTACAATGAGCAGTTCTTC.

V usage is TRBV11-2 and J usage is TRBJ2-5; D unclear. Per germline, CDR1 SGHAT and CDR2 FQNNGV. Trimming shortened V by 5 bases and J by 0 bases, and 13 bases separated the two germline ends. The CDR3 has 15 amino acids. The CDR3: CASSRATAYQETQYF. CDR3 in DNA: TGTGCCAGCAGCCGCGCCACAGCGTACCAAGAGACCCAGTACTTC.

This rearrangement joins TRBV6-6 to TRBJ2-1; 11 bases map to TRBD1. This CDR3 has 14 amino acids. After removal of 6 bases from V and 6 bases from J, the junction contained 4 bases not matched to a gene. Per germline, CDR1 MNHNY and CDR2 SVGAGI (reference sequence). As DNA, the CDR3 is TGTGCCAGCAGAACCGGGACAGGGGGCAATGAGCAGTTCTTC. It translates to CASRTGTGGNEQFF.

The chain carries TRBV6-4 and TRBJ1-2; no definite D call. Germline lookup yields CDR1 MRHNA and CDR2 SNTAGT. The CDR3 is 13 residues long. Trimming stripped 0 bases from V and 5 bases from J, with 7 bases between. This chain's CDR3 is CASSDSGLYGYTF. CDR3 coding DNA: TGTGCCAGCAGTGACTCAGGGTTATATGGCTACACCTTC.

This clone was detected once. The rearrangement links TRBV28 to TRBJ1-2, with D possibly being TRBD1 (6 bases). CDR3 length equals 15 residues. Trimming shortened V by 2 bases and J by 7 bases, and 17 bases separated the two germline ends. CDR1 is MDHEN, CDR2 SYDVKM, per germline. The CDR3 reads CASSLPTGRIGGYTF. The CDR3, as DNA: TGTGCCAGCAGTTTACCCACAGGGAGAATTGGTGGCTACACCTTC.

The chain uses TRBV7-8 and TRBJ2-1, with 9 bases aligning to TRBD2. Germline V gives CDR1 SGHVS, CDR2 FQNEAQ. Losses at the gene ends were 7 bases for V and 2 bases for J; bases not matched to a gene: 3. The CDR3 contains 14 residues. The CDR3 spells CASIAGVPYNEQFF. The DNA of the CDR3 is TGTGCCAGCATAGCGGGAGTTCCCTACAATGAGCAGTTCTTC.

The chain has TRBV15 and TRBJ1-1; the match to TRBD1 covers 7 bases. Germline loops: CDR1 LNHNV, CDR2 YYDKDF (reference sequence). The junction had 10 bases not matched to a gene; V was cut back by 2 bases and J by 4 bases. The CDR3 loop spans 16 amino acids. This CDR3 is CATSRSSGGLRTEAFF. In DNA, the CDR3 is TGTGCCACCAGCAGATCGTCAGGGGGTTTACGCACTGAAGCTTTCTTT.

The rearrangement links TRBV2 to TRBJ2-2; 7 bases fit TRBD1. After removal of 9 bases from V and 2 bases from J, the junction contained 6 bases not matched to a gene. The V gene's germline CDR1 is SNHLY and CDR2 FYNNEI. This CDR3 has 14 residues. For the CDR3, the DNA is TGTGCCAGTGTCCGGGACAGAAACACCGGGGAGCTGTTTTTT. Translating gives CASVRDRNTGELFF.

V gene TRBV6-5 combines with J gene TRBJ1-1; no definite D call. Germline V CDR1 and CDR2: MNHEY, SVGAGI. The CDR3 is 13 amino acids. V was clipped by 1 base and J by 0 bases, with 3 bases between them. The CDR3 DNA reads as TGTGCCAGCAGTTACTGGCTGAACACTGAAGCTTTCTTT. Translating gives CASSYWLNTEAFF.

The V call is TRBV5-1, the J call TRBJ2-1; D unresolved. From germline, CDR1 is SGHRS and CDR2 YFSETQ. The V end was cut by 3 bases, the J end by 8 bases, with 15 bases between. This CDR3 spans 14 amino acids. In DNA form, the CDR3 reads TGCGCCAGCAGCTCGGACGTACCGAACGATGAGCAGTTCTTC. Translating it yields CASSSDVPNDEQFF.

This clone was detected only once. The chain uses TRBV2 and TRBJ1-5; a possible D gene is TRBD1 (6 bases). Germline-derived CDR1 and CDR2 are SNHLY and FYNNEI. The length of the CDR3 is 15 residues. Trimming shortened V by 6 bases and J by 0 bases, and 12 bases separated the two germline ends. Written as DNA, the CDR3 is TGTGCCAGCAGAGCACAGGGTGCTAGCAATCAGCCCCAGCATTTT. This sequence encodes CASRAQGASNQPQHF.

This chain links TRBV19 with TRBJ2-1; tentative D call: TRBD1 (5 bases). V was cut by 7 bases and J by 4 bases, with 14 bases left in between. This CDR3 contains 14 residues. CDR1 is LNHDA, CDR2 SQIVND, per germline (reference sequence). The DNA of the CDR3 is TGTGCCAGTACTCAGGGCACTAAGTACAATGAGCAGTTCTTC. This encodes CASTQGTKYNEQFF. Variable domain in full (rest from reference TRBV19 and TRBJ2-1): DGGITQSPKYLFRKEGQNVTLSCEQNLNHDAMYWYRQDPGQGLRLIYYSQIVNDFQKGDIAEGYSVSREKKESFPLTVTSAQKNPTAFYLCASTQGTKYNEQFFGPGTRLTVL.